This entry lists 20 T cell receptor beta chains sequenced from one sample in a study of blood T cell repertoires in COVID-19. Clones were read by immunoSEQ multiplex PCR, and TCRdb kept only the in-frame ones, dropping some. The sample shows 140,000 to 150,000 clones, around four fifths of them seen only once. Sequences were obtained from peripheral blood. The receptors were gathered from a woman between 35 and 50 years old with active or convalescent COVID-19.

The rearrangement uses TRBV19 and TRBJ1-2, with D hard to call. Germline values: CDR1 LNHDA, CDR2 SQIVND (reference sequence). The CDR3 contains 11 residues. V lost 1 base, J lost 8 bases, and 5 bases lay in between. For the CDR3, the DNA is TGTGCCAGTAGTATAGGAGTGGGCTACACCTTC. Residues: CASSIGVGYTF.

The rearrangement links TRBV5-1 to TRBJ2-6; weak D call: TRBD1 (6 bases). With 4 bases removed from V and 2 bases from J, the gap between germline ends came to 13 bases. CDR3 size: 16 residues. CDR1 and CDR2 (germline): SGHRS, YFSETQ. CDR3 DNA: TGCGCCAGCAGCGGTCAACAGGGTGCTGGGGCCAACGTCCTGACTTTC. Translating it yields CASSGQQGAGANVLTF.

A single count supports this clone. The rearrangement joins TRBV29-1 to TRBJ1-1, with 7 bases aligning to TRBD1. Germline V gene lookup returns CDR1 SQVTM and CDR2 ANQGSEA. The length of the CDR3 is 17 residues. V shed 0 bases and J 1 base; nucleotides not matched to a gene: 11. Written as DNA, the CDR3 is TGCAGCGTTGAAGACCCTTTCCCAGGGGGTAGGAACACTGAAGCTTTCTTT. Its protein is CSVEDPFPGGRNTEAFF.

The V and J genes are TRBV6-1 and TRBJ1-2; TRBD1 is a possible D gene (6 bases). Trimming left V 3 bases short and J 4 bases short, with 15 bases between. The CDR3 sequence is 15 residues long. Germline V gives CDR1 MNHNS, CDR2 SASEGT. CDR3 protein: CASSEGGLRLYGYTF. CDR3 DNA: TGTGCCAGCAGTGAGGGGGGGCTCCGTCTCTATGGCTACACCTTC.

The genes are TRBV6-1 and TRBJ2-3, with TRBD2 matching over 11 bases. Per germline, CDR1 MNHNS and CDR2 SASEGT. Unmatched junction bases numbered 5, after V lost 4 bases and J lost 2 bases. This CDR3 spans 16 amino acids. The CDR3 region is CASSGLAGGLTDTQYF. The CDR3 region has the DNA TGTGCCAGCAGTGGCCTAGCGGGGGGCCTCACAGATACGCAGTATTTT.

Only one count was recorded for this clone. The chain is built from TRBV29-1 and TRBJ1-2, with 9 bases fitting TRBD1. The germline gives CDR1 SQVTM, CDR2 ANQGSEA. The CDR3 contains 16 residues. V gave up 7 bases and J gave up 6 bases; unmatched junction bases: 18. CDR3 residues: CSASRDRVILGNGYTF. DNA for the CDR3: TGCAGCGCATCCCGGGACAGGGTAATTTTGGGAAATGGCTACACCTTC. Full variable domain (remainder filled in from reference TRBV29-1 and TRBJ1-2): SAVISQKPSRDICQRGTSLTIQCQVDSQVTMMFWYRQQPGQSLTLIATANQGSEATYESGFVIDKFPISRPNLTFSTLTVSNMSPEDSSIYLCSASRDRVILGNGYTFGSGTRLTVV.

The chain uses TRBV29-1 and TRBJ2-7; possibly TRBD2 for D (7 bases). Trimming shortened V by 3 bases and J by 6 bases, and 12 bases separated the two germline ends. Per germline, CDR1 SQVTM and CDR2 ANQGSEA. The CDR3 loop spans 12 amino acids. This CDR3 reads CSVETGGVEQYF. The CDR3 nucleotides are TGCAGCGTTGAGACGGGGGGCGTCGAGCAGTACTTC.

This sequence joins TRBV13 and TRBJ2-1; 8 nucleotides align to TRBD1. Germline CDR1 PRHDT, CDR2 FYEKMQ (reference sequence). The CDR3 has 14 residues. The V and J ends lost 6 bases and 1 base, in that order; junction bases with no gene match: 2. The CDR3 DNA follows: TGTGCCAGCAGACGACAGGGGTCCTACAATGAGCAGTTCTTC. Residues: CASRRQGSYNEQFF.

This clone has only one observation. This sequence joins TRBV18 and TRBJ1-2; D gene unclear. This CDR3 is built from 13 residues. Per the germline V gene, CDR1 is KGHSH and CDR2 is LQKENI. The V end was cut by 3 bases, the J end by 4 bases, with 9 bases between. CDR3 amino acids: CASSPRLSYGYTF. CDR3 in DNA: TGTGCCAGCTCACCCAGACTCAGCTATGGCTACACCTTC.

The V call is TRBV19, the J call TRBJ1-1; no definite D call. This CDR3 spans 14 amino acids. CDR1 LNHDA and CDR2 SQIVND come from the germline V gene (reference sequence). Trimming shortened V by 6 bases and J by 0 bases, and 11 bases separated the two germline ends. CDR3 bases: TGTGCCAGTAGGGCGGGGTGGCTGAACACTGAAGCTTTCTTT. Its translation: CASRAGWLNTEAFF.

V usage is TRBV27 and J usage is TRBJ1-4; D gene ambiguous. The V gene lost 6 bases and the J gene lost 7 bases, with 18 bases spanning the gap. Germline V gene data show CDR1 as MNHEY and CDR2 as SMNVEV (reference sequence). The CDR3 loop spans 15 amino acids. The CDR3 spells CASRRGGRQVEKLFF. CDR3 DNA sequence: TGTGCCAGCAGACGGGGTGGACGTCAAGTTGAAAAACTGTTTTTT.

This chain connects TRBV6-5 to TRBJ1-2; maybe TRBD1 (6 bases). Between the trimmed V and J ends, which lost 0 bases and 6 bases, there was a span of 11 bases. The CDR3 sequence is 14 residues long. CDR1 is MNHEY, CDR2 SVGAGI, per germline. Written as DNA, the CDR3 is TGTGCCAGCAGTTACTCCGGGGGGCAGGATGGCTACACCTTC. Its translation is CASSYSGGQDGYTF.

The chain carries TRBV6-2 or TRBV6-3 and TRBJ1-5; 7 bases align to TRBD1. CDR3 length: 15 amino acids. Germline V CDR1 and CDR2: MNHEY, SVGEGT. J lost 1 base, V lost 6 bases, and 6 bases had no gene match. The CDR3 sequence: CASSLTGISNQPQHF. The CDR3 DNA sequence: TGTGCCAGCAGCCTGACAGGGATCAGCAATCAGCCCCAGCATTTT.

The V gene is TRBV5-6, the J gene TRBJ2-1; TRBD2 matches at 8 bases. CDR3 length: 15 amino acids. After removal of 1 base from V and 7 bases from J, the junction contained 7 bases not matched to a gene. CDR1 and CDR2 from the germline V gene are SGHDT and YYEEEE. CDR3 DNA sequence: TGTGCCAGCAGCTTGACCTGGGAGCGGGGGAATGAGCAGTTCTTC. Its translation: CASSLTWERGNEQFF.

The rearrangement uses TRBV5-4 and TRBJ1-3; tentative D call: TRBD1 (5 bases). Germline assignment: CDR1 SGHNT and CDR2 YYREEE (reference sequence). The V end lost 5 bases, the J end lost 0 bases, and 15 bases lay between the germline ends. This CDR3 is 16 amino acids long. CDR3 DNA: TGTGCCAGCAGTCCGGGGGGGATAAGCTCTGGAAACACCATATATTTT. Amino acids: CASSPGGISSGNTIYF.

The chain carries TRBV19 and TRBJ1-2, with TRBD1 matching over 8 bases. Germline V gene lookup returns CDR1 LNHDA and CDR2 SQIVND (reference sequence). V lost 5 bases, J lost 9 bases, and 8 bases stayed unmatched. The CDR3 sequence is 13 residues long. The CDR3 loop reads CASSWGDRPRYTF. In DNA, the CDR3 is TGTGCCAGTAGTTGGGGGGACAGGCCCCGCTACACCTTC.

The rearrangement uses TRBV7-2 and TRBJ1-1; D is unresolved. V dropped 0 bases and J dropped 1 base, with 9 bases sitting between them. Germline V gene data show CDR1 as SGHTA and CDR2 as FQGNSA. CDR3 length equals 15 residues. The CDR3 protein is CASSLAGRANTEAFF. DNA for the CDR3: TGTGCCAGCAGCTTAGCTGGGCGGGCGAACACTGAAGCTTTCTTT.

The sample holds a few counts of this clone. The genes are TRBV18 and TRBJ1-1; 7 bases are shared with TRBD1. In germline, CDR1 is KGHSH, CDR2 LQKENI. CDR3 size: 13 residues. V lost 3 bases and J lost 8; bases outside the gene matches: 6. This chain's CDR3 is CASSPGQSQEAFF. Here the CDR3 DNA reads TGTGCCAGCTCACCGGGACAGAGCCAAGAAGCTTTCTTT.

The chain has TRBV27 and TRBJ1-5; D is undetermined. The ends were cut back, 5 bases at V and 5 bases at J, with 16 bases in the middle. The CDR3 consists of 15 residues. Germline CDR1 and CDR2: MNHEY and SMNVEV (reference sequence). For the CDR3, the DNA is TGTGCCAGCAGTCCCCGGGTGCCTTTTTATCAGCCCCAGCATTTT. Translated, it gives CASSPRVPFYQPQHF.

On this clone itself: A read error may produce the germline difference seen at one junction end. The chain joins TRBV3-1 (or the pseudogene TRBV3-2) to TRBJ1-4; D ambiguous. CDR1 and CDR2 (germline): LGHDT, YNNKEL (reference sequence). CDR3 size: 16 residues. In nucleotides, the CDR3 is TGTGCCAGCAGCCAGACACCTGGACTTACTACTGAAAAACTGTTTTTT. It codes for CASSQTPGLTTEKLFF.